Listed here are 18 T cell receptor beta chains from one sample, sequenced in a study of T cell responses to AZD1222 COVID-19 vaccine. The assay was immunoSEQ multiplex PCR, and TCRdb's table has in-frame clones only and misses some. The sample has under 150,000 clones, 90% seen once. The sample consisted of peripheral blood, taken on day 0 of AZD1222 vaccination. Source of these receptors: an adult in good health.

The chain recombines TRBV5-6 with TRBJ1-3; D gene uncertain. Trimming took 1 base from V and 8 from J, leaving 13 bases between them. The CDR3 totals 14 residues. Germline-derived CDR1 and CDR2 are SGHDT and YYEEEE. The CDR3 coding sequence is TGTGCCAGCAGCTTGCACCTATCATATGACACCATATATTTT. This gives the protein CASSLHLSYDTIYF.

The V call is TRBV3-1 (or the pseudogene TRBV3-2), the J call TRBJ2-7, with 12 bases that match TRBD2. CDR1 LGHDT and CDR2 YNNKEL come from the germline V gene (reference sequence). Trimming removed 6 bases from V and 2 bases from J; junction bases left unmatched: 5. This CDR3 is 15 amino acids long. CDR3: CASSPSGRAPYEQYF. Here the CDR3 DNA reads TGTGCCAGCAGTCCTAGCGGGAGGGCCCCCTACGAGCAGTACTTC.

The V and J genes are TRBV20-1 and TRBJ2-3; D perhaps matches TRBD2 (7 bases). Per germline, CDR1 DFQATT and CDR2 SNEGSKA (reference sequence). Trimming took 6 bases from V and 6 from J, leaving 10 bases between them. The length of the CDR3 is 11 residues. CDR3 DNA: TGCAGTGCAAGGGGGGGTGATACGCAGTATTTT. Translating gives CSARGGDTQYF.

The CDR3 is CASSPDSTDTQYF. DNA of the CDR3: TGTGCCAGCAGTCCCGATAGCACAGATACGCAGTATTTT. The chain couples TRBV27 to TRBJ2-3; D is unclear. CDR1 MNHEY and CDR2 SMNVEV come from the germline V gene (reference sequence). CDR3 length: 13 residues. Trimming removed 5 bases at V and 0 bases at J, with 6 bases between.

The chain couples TRBV7-7 to TRBJ2-1; 7 nucleotides line up with TRBD2. V lost 5 bases and J lost 1; bases outside the gene matches: 11. Looked up from germline, CDR1 is SSHAT and CDR2 is FNYEAQ (reference sequence). The CDR3 runs to 17 residues. The CDR3 spells CASSLLAGRRSYNEQFF. The CDR3 DNA follows: TGTGCCAGCAGCCTACTAGCCGGGAGGCGTTCCTACAATGAGCAGTTCTTC.

There are a few counts of this clone. The chain combines TRBV5-1 with TRBJ2-2; D is possibly TRBD1 (6 bases). The CDR3 is 13 residues long. Germline values: CDR1 SGHRS, CDR2 YFSETQ. Trimming took 5 bases from V and 7 from J, leaving 12 bases between them. This CDR3 reads CASRSTGIGELFF. The CDR3 DNA is TGCGCCAGCAGATCCACAGGGATCGGGGAGCTGTTTTTT.

The chain recombines TRBV20-1 with TRBJ1-5, with no clear D. Trimming removed 3 bases from V and 7 bases from J, with 10 bases in between. CDR1 and CDR2 from the germline V gene are DFQATT and SNEGSKA (reference sequence). CDR3 length equals 12 residues. The CDR3 sequence is CSASSGSQPQHF. As DNA, the CDR3 is TGCAGTGCTAGTTCGGGGTCCCAGCCCCAGCATTTT.

The chain employs TRBV5-8 and TRBJ2-3; no definite D call. CDR1 SGHTS and CDR2 YDEGEE come from the germline V gene. Trimming removed 0 bases at V and 4 bases at J, with 9 bases between. CDR3 length equals 14 residues. In DNA form, the CDR3 reads TGTGCCAGCAGCTTGGGGAACCGGGCAGATACGCAGTATTTT. Amino acids: CASSLGNRADTQYF.

This clone was detected a few times. This chain links TRBV9 with TRBJ2-2; 16 nucleotides align to TRBD2. The V and J ends lost 4 bases and 3 bases, in that order; junction bases with no gene match: 3. Germline V CDR1 and CDR2: SGDLS, YYNGEE. This CDR3 region has 17 residues. The DNA for the CDR3 is TGTGCCAGCAGCACGGGACTAGCGGGAGGGGACACCGGGGAGCTGTTTTTT. Translated: CASSTGLAGGDTGELFF.

V and J are TRBV5-1 and TRBJ2-2, with a tentative D call TRBD1 (7 bases). Trimming removed 1 base from V and 4 bases from J, with 11 bases in between. The CDR3 has 15 amino acids. Germline CDR1 reads SGHRS; CDR2 reads YFSETQ. The CDR3 sequence is CASSLRQGGTGELFF. Here the CDR3 DNA reads TGCGCCAGCAGCTTGAGGCAGGGGGGCACCGGGGAGCTGTTTTTT.

In its sample, this clone was seen once. This sequence joins TRBV11-2 and TRBJ2-5; no definite D call. The V gene's germline CDR1 is SGHAT and CDR2 FQNNGV. CDR3 size: 16 residues. V lost 3 bases and J lost 4, with 18 bases in between. The CDR3 DNA sequence: TGTGCCAGCAGCTTGAGTATTAGCTCTTCCTCAGAGACCCAGTACTTC. Protein: CASSLSISSSSETQYF.

The chain carries TRBV7-9 and TRBJ2-2; 12 bases agree with TRBD2. The length of the CDR3 is 17 residues. Germline CDR1 SEHNR, CDR2 FQNEAQ (reference sequence). J was trimmed by 3 bases and V by 4 bases; bases with no gene match: 6. CDR3 protein: CASSYLAGGQDTGELFF. CDR3 DNA: TGTGCCAGCAGCTATCTAGCGGGAGGGCAGGACACCGGGGAGCTGTTTTTT. The variable domain in full, with the rest retrieved from reference TRBV7-9 and TRBJ2-2, is DTGVSQNPRHKITKRGQNVTFRCDPISEHNRLYWYRQTLGQGPEFLTYFQNEAQLEKSRLLSDRFSAERPKGSFSTLEIQRTEQGDSAMYLCASSYLAGGQDTGELFFGEGSRLTVL.

The V gene is TRBV28, the J gene TRBJ1-2; D is undetermined. Trimming removed 8 bases from V and 4 bases from J, with 17 bases in between. The CDR3 extends over 14 amino acids. Germline CDR1 reads MDHEN; CDR2 reads SYDVKM. The CDR3 nucleotides read TGTGCCAGCTCCCGCCGGAGCCGGGCCTATGGCTACACCTTC. Its protein product is CASSRRSRAYGYTF.

V and J are TRBV2 and TRBJ1-1, with 10 bases matching TRBD1. Germline assignment: CDR1 SNHLY and CDR2 FYNNEI. This CDR3 is 15 amino acids long. After removal of 8 bases from V and 5 bases from J, the junction contained 11 bases not matched to a gene. The CDR3 nucleotides are TGTGCCAGCGGGGGGCCCGGGACAGGGGAGACTGAAGCTTTCTTT. Protein sequence: CASGGPGTGETEAFF. The entire variable domain, with the rest obtained from reference TRBV2 and TRBJ1-1, is as follows: EPEVTQTPSHQVTQMGQEVILRCVPISNHLYFYWYRQILGQKVEFLVSFYNNEISEKSEIFDDQFSVERPDGSNFTLKIRSTKLEDSAMYFCASGGPGTGETEAFFGQGTRLTVV.

The chain links TRBV6-1 to TRBJ2-7; 13 nucleotides agree with TRBD2. V shed 4 bases, J shed 5 bases, and the junction held 8 bases outside the gene matches. The germline V gene has CDR1 MNHNS and CDR2 SASEGT. The CDR3 spans 16 residues. The CDR3 protein is CASSGRTSGSRNEQYF. The CDR3 DNA sequence: TGTGCCAGCAGTGGCAGGACTAGCGGGAGTAGGAACGAGCAGTACTTC.

The chain combines TRBV5-6 with TRBJ2-3, with D perhaps TRBD1 or TRBD2 (6 bases each). Germline loops: CDR1 SGHDT, CDR2 YYEEEE. CDR3 length: 15 amino acids. The V end lost 1 base, the J end lost 3 bases, and 12 bases lay between the germline ends. The CDR3 nucleotides are TGTGCCAGCAGCTTGAGGGGGGCAGCTACAGATACGCAGTATTTT. Translation: CASSLRGAATDTQYF.

V and J are TRBV28 and TRBJ1-6; TRBD1 might be the D (6 bases). The CDR3 length is 16 residues. Germline V gives CDR1 MDHEN, CDR2 SYDVKM. Trimming took 6 bases from V and 4 from J, leaving 16 bases between them. The CDR3 DNA is TGTGCCAGCAGCCTGAACCCGGGACAATATAATTCACCCCTCCACTTT. Its protein is CASSLNPGQYNSPLHF. Together with reference TRBV28 and TRBJ1-6, the CDR3 gives the full variable domain: DVKVTQSSRYLVKRTGEKVFLECVQDMDHENMFWYRQDPGLGLRLIYFSYDVKMKEKGDIPEGYSVSREKKERFSLILESASTNQTSMYLCASSLNPGQYNSPLHFGNGTRLTVT.

The chain combines TRBV6-5 with TRBJ1-3; D call uncertain. With 0 bases removed from V and 4 bases from J, the gap between germline ends came to 10 bases. CDR1 is MNHEY and CDR2 is SVGAGI in the germline V gene. The CDR3 covers 15 residues. The CDR3 sequence: CASSYSRVLGNTIYF. The CDR3 bases are TGTGCCAGCAGTTACTCGCGGGTTCTCGGAAACACCATATATTTT.